This section outlines one T cell receptor beta chain sequence together with its context. Its antigen is not identified. Profiling relied on immunoSEQ multiplex PCR, and the TCRdb table lists in-frame clones only, not all of them. The top ten hold around 8% of the sample, which has 65,000 to 85,000 clones, around 87% seen once. This entry belongs to a study of graft-versus-host responses after intestinal transplantation. Study information: The study gave all recipients anti-thymocyte globulin induction, then tacrolimus and steroids for roughly 3 years. Notes on the study in general: GvH clonotypes were identified within recipient marrow, with a subset emerging first in ileum or blood. Allograft clonal ratios (graft-versus-host to host-versus-graft) were high in patients who had graft-donor T cell macrochimerism.

CDR3 length: 16 residues. Germline V gene data show CDR1 as SGHVS and CDR2 as FNYEAQ. Trimming pared 5 bases from V and 0 bases from J, leaving 13 bases between. Material: unstimulated CD8+ T cells sorted from spleen or lymph node cells, obtained before transplant. The chain couples TRBV7-6 to TRBJ1-4; D is unresolved. The sequence derives from a human donor who was the organ donor for an intestinal transplant. The CDR3 nucleotides are TGTGCCAGCAGCCAACCCCCCGGTCCAACTAATGAAAAACTGTTTTTT. Protein sequence: CASSQPPGPTNEKLFF. Using reference TRBV7-6 and TRBJ1-4 for the parts outside the CDR3, the full variable domain is GAGVSQSPRYKVTKRGQDVALRCDPISGHVSLYWYRQALGQGPEFLTYFNYEAQQDKSGLPNDRFSAERPEGSISTLTIQRTEQRDSAMYRCASSQPPGPTNEKLFFGSGTQLSVL.